The 11 T cell receptor beta chains below were found in one sample sequenced in a study of shared clonotypes between healthy human individuals. The method was immunoSEQ multiplex PCR; TCRdb's version includes in-frame clones alone and lacks a portion of them. The sample contains 2 million to 3 million clones, 93% of which appear only once. The sequenced material came from naive CD4+ T cells from PBMCs. As to subset: CD45RA+ positively selected. These receptors all stem from a man in his late teens or twenties in good health. Some clones in this sample may be carry-over from other donors' samples.

The chain uses TRBV28 and TRBJ1-5; a possible D gene is TRBD1 (6 bases). CDR1 is MDHEN, CDR2 SYDVKM, per germline. This CDR3 is built from 15 residues. The germline V and J ends were trimmed by 6 bases and 4 bases, with 16 bases remaining between them. The CDR3 loop is CASSRRSTGNQPQHF. The CDR3 DNA is TGTGCCAGCAGCCGTCGTTCCACAGGGAATCAGCCCCAGCATTTT.

V and J are TRBV7-8 and TRBJ2-2; 15 bases line up with TRBD2. Trimming removed 5 bases from V and 1 base from J; junction bases left unmatched: 5. Germline V CDR1 and CDR2: SGHVS, FQNEAQ. The CDR3 sequence is 18 residues long. CDR3 nucleotides: TGTGCCAGCAGCCCCGGACTAGCGGGAGGGCGGAACACCGGGGAGCTGTTTTTT. Its translation: CASSPGLAGGRNTGELFF.

V is TRBV27 and J is TRBJ2-5; no clear D. Trimming cost V 0 bases and J 7 bases, with 9 bases left between them. Germline V CDR1 and CDR2: MNHEY, SMNVEV (reference sequence). The CDR3 is 13 amino acids. The CDR3 is CASSLSDGSTQYF. The CDR3 nucleotides read TGTGCCAGCAGTTTATCGGACGGCTCGACCCAGTACTTC.

The table lists this clone with a count of one. J is TRBJ2-3 and V is TRBV28; D may be TRBD2 (6 bases). Germline loops: CDR1 MDHEN, CDR2 SYDVKM. V shed 1 base and J shed 8 bases, with 16 bases lying between them. The CDR3 runs to 15 residues. The CDR3 here is CASSLFGGSGGTQYF. The CDR3 nucleotides read TGTGCCAGCAGTTTATTTGGAGGGTCCGGAGGTACGCAGTATTTT.

The V and J genes are TRBV5-1 and TRBJ2-7, with D possibly matching TRBD1 (6 bases). V lost 0 bases and J 3 bases, leaving 13 bases between the germline ends. The CDR3 extends over 15 amino acids. The germline V gene encodes CDR1 SGHRS and CDR2 YFSETQ. CDR3 in amino acids: CASSLETGPLYEQYF. CDR3 nucleotides: TGCGCCAGCAGCTTGGAGACAGGTCCACTCTACGAGCAGTACTTC.

V usage is TRBV10-1 and J usage is TRBJ1-2; weak D call: TRBD1 (5 bases). The germline V gene encodes CDR1 WNHNN and CDR2 SYGVQD (reference sequence). With 7 bases removed from V and 1 base from J, the gap between germline ends came to 19 bases. The CDR3 contains 16 residues. The DNA of the CDR3 is TGCGCCAGCAAAGCTCGTACGGGACGGAATAACTATGGCTACACCTTC. This sequence encodes CASKARTGRNNYGYTF.

The chain joins TRBV6-1 to TRBJ1-1; D remains ambiguous. Trimming left V 2 bases short and J 1 base short, with 8 bases between. Germline V gene data show CDR1 as MNHNS and CDR2 as SASEGT. The CDR3 consists of 14 residues. This CDR3 reads CASSEWYRNTEAFF. For the CDR3, the DNA is TGTGCCAGCAGTGAATGGTACAGGAACACTGAAGCTTTCTTT.

V and J are TRBV18 and TRBJ2-3; tentative D call: TRBD2 (5 bases). The CDR3 spans 16 residues. Germline lookup yields CDR1 KGHSH and CDR2 LQKENI. V dropped 2 bases and J dropped 6 bases, with 18 bases sitting between them. As DNA, the CDR3 is TGTGCCAGCTCACCAAGGGCTAGCACTTCCCCGGATACGCAGTATTTT. Its translation: CASSPRASTSPDTQYF. The variable domain in full, completed from reference TRBV18 and TRBJ2-3, reads NAGVMQNPRHLVRRRGQEARLRCSPMKGHSHVYWYRQLPEEGLKFMVYLQKENIIDESGMPKERFSAEFPKEGPSILRIQQVVRGDSAAYFCASSPRASTSPDTQYFGPGTRLTVL.

The chain combines TRBV7-8 with TRBJ1-4; D gene uncertain. With 0 bases removed from V and 8 bases from J, the gap between germline ends came to 13 bases. CDR1 and CDR2 (germline): SGHVS, FQNEAQ. The CDR3 extends over 15 amino acids. The CDR3 region is CASSLAGGETEKLFF. In nucleotides, the CDR3 is TGTGCCAGCAGCTTAGCGGGCGGAGAGACGGAAAAACTGTTTTTT.

CDR3 coding DNA: TGTGCCAGATCGCTAGCGGGAGGGCCTCTTTTCACAGATACGCAGTATTTT. It encodes CARSLAGGPLFTDTQYF. J is TRBJ2-3 and V is TRBV2, with TRBD2 matching over 12 bases. Germline trimming cut 9 bases from V and 2 bases from J; bases unmatched to any gene: 12. This CDR3 comprises 17 residues. Germline values: CDR1 SNHLY, CDR2 FYNNEI.

This chain links TRBV5-1 with TRBJ2-1; 11 nucleotides line up with TRBD2. CDR1 and CDR2 from the germline V gene are SGHRS and YFSETQ. Trimming at V came to 0 bases and at J to 9 bases, leaving 11 bases not matched to a gene. This CDR3 is 17 amino acids long. CDR3 coding DNA: TGCGCCAGCAGCTTGGCGGTAGCGGGAGGGCCTATAATTGAGCAGTTCTTC. Residues: CASSLAVAGGPIIEQFF. The whole variable domain, remainder taken from reference TRBV5-1 and TRBJ2-1, is KAGVTQTPRYLIKTRGQQVTLSCSPISGHRSVSWYQQTPGQGLQFLFEYFSETQRNKGNFPGRFSGRQFSNSRSEMNVSTLELGDSALYLCASSLAVAGGPIIEQFFGPGTRLTVL.